This TCR beta chain was recorded in a study of cytomegalovirus exposure and HLA in healthy donors. This cohort consisted of healthy bone marrow donors. Regarding the study as a whole: Among the CMV-associated chains, a few were confirmed in vitro as specific for CMV antigens.

Primers included in the PCR were 60 Vbeta and 13 Jbeta primers. In the authors' workflow: As a later analysis found, there were 70 million to 100 million unique TCR beta chains, of which about 10 million were shared. Only in-frame clones appear in the TCRdb table, and some are missing; sequencing was by immunoSEQ multiplex PCR. D and trimming come from the DNA, and the V and J calls and clone size come from that table. Found here are about 110,000 clones, around three quarters of them singletons; the top ten hold roughly 1.2%. Germline assignment: CDR1 SGHAT and CDR2 FQDESV (reference sequence). V lost 4 bases and J lost 1; bases outside the gene matches: 4. This CDR3 spans 15 amino acids. As concerns this clone: The antigen is not known.

The clonotype was recovered from a woman aged 25 to 39 in good health and CMV-seronegative. The V call is TRBV11-1, the J call TRBJ1-1; 9 positions match TRBD1. Sequenced material: PBMCs. CDR3 coding DNA: TGTGCCAGCAGCTATGGACAGGGGCCGAACACTGAAGCTTTCTTT. Its translation: CASSYGQGPNTEAFF.